This TCR beta chain derives from a study of early T cells in non-severe SARS-CoV-2 infection. Study information: Chains stayed unpaired after sequencing of bulk RNA from unsorted whole blood.

This clonotype was picked up many times. Unique molecular identifier tags were affixed to discrete cDNA molecules. TCRdb reprocessed the 5' RACE reads with MiXCR, giving one entry per CDR3 protein. Here the sample spans 50,000 to 70,000 distinct CDR3 sequences, roughly an eighth being singletons. V lost 6 bases and J 5 bases, leaving 13 bases between the germline ends. Germline CDR1 is MGHDK and CDR2 is SYGVNS. CDR3 length: 13 amino acids. Sequencing was carried out using whole blood. The genes are TRBV25-1 and TRBJ1-1, with a possible D match to TRBD1 (5 bases). This TCR derives from an adult who was a healthcare worker with PCR-confirmed SARS-CoV-2 infection or an uninfected control (not recorded which). The CDR3 region has the DNA TGTGCCAGCAGCGAACAGGTAGCGACTGAAGCTTTCTTT. This sequence encodes CASSEQVATEAFF.